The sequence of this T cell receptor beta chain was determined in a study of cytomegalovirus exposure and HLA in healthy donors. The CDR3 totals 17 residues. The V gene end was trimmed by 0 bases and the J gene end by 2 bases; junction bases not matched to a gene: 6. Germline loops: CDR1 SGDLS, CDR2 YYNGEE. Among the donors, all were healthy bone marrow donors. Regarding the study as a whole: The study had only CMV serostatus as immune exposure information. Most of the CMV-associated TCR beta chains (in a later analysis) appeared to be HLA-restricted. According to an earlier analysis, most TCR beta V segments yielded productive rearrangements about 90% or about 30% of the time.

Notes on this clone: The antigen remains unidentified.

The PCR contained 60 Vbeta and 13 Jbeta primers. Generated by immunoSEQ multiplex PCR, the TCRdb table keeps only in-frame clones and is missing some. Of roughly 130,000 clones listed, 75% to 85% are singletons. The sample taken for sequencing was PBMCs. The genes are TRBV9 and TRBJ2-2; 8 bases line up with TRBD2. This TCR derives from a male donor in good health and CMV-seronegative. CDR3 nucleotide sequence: TGTGCCAGCAGCGTAGTAGGCGGGGGGACCAACACCGGGGAGCTGTTTTTT. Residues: CASSVVGGGTNTGELFF. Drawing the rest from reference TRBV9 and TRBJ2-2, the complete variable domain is DSGVTQTPKHLITATGQRVTLRCSPRSGDLSVYWYQQSLDQGLQFLIQYYNGEERAKGNILERFSAQQFPDLHSELNLSSLELGDSALYFCASSVVGGGTNTGELFFGEGSRLTVL.